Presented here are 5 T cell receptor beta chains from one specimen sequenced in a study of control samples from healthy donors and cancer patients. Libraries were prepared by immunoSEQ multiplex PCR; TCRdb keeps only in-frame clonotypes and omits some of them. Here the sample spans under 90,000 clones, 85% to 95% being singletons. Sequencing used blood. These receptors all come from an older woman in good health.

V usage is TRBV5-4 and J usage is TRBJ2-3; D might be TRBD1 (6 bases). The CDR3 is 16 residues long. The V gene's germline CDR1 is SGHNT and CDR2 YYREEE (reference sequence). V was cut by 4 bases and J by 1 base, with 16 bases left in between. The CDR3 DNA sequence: TGTGCCAGCAGCCTCCCCATCAGGGGAGGCACAGATACGCAGTATTTT. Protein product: CASSLPIRGGTDTQYF.

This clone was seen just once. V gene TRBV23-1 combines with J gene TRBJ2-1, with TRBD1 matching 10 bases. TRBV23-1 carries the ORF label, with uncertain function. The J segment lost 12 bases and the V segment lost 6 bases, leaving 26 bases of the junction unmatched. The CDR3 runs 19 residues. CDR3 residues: CASSPSKGQGTRGPPWQFF. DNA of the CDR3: TGCGCCAGCAGCCCATCGAAGGGACAGGGGACCCGGGGTCCACCCTGGCAGTTCTTC.

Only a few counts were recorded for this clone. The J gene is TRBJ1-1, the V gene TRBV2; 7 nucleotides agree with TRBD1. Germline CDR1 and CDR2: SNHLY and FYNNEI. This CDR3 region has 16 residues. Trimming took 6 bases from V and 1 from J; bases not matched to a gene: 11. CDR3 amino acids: CASSRGTGAANTEAFF. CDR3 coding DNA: TGTGCCAGCAGCCGAGGAACAGGGGCCGCGAACACTGAAGCTTTCTTT. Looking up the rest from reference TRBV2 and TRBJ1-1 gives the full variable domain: EPEVTQTPSHQVTQMGQEVILRCVPISNHLYFYWYRQILGQKVEFLVSFYNNEISEKSEIFDDQFSVERPDGSNFTLKIRSTKLEDSAMYFCASSRGTGAANTEAFFGQGTRLTVV.

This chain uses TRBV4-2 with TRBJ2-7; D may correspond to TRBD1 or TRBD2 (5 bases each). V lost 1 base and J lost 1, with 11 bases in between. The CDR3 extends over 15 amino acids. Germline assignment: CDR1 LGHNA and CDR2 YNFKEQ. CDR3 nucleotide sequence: TGTGCCAGCAGCCAAGGGGACGGGACGTCCTACGAGCAGTACTTC. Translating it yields CASSQGDGTSYEQYF.

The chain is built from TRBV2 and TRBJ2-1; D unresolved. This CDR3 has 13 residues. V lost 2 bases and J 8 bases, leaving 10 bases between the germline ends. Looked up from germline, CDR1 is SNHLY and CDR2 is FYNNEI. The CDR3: CASSESNSHEQFF. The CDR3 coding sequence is TGTGCCAGCAGTGAATCCAATAGCCATGAGCAGTTCTTC.